The entry that follows covers one T cell receptor beta chain sequence. As yet, its antigen is unknown. CDR1 and CDR2 from the germline V gene are SQVTM and ANQGSEA. V lost 8 bases to trimming and J lost 3 bases, with 17 bases between them. The CDR3 spans 14 residues. This record belongs to a study of T-cell reconstitution after alpha-beta-depleted transplantation in children. Study conclusions and caveats: After transplant, high TCRbeta diversity at day 60 in some patients arose from surviving recipient T cells and thymic progenitors. Expanded graft clones, several hundred of them, were reportedly the source of alpha-beta T cells about two months after transplant. Newly made T cells mostly supplied T-cell counts and diversity one year after transplant.

Preparation of the TCRbeta library was carried out with unique molecular identifiers. One entry per CDR3 protein, called by TCRdb with MiXCR from the PCR reads. Of 550,000 to 800,000 distinct CDR3 sequences listed, less than 15% were seen once; the top ten hold 0.75% to 0.85%. The specimen comprised PBMCs, sampled before TCRalphabeta/CD19-depleted stem cell transplant. This clonotype originated in a girl aged 2 to 10 with congenital amegakaryocytic thrombocytopenia, due to receive a stem cell transplant. The chain joins TRBV29-1 to TRBJ1-5; D is undetermined. The CDR3 bases are TGCAGCTCAGCGGGCCCTACTCTCAATCAGCCCCAGCATTTT. Translated, it gives CSSAGPTLNQPQHF. The full variable domain, rest sourced from reference TRBV29-1 and TRBJ1-5, is SAVISQKPSRDICQRGTSLTIQCQVDSQVTMMFWYRQQPGQSLTLIATANQGSEATYESGFVIDKFPISRPNLTFSTLTVSNMSPEDSSIYLCSSAGPTLNQPQHFGDGTRLSIL.